This T cell receptor (beta chain) was observed in a study of shared clonotypes between healthy human individuals. Study at large: Three plates were used per donor for CD4 naive, three for CD4 memory, two for CD8 naive and one for CD8 memory. Study results and limitations: Genetic and exposure-history diversity was limited by the small donor number. Sampling was confined to blood; repertoires within tissues likely differ.

Profiled with immunoSEQ multiplex PCR; TCRdb holds only in-frame clones, not every one. The sample shows over 850,000 clones, around 78% of them seen only once. Per the germline V gene, CDR1 is SNHLY and CDR2 is FYNNEI. The V end was cut by 8 bases, the J end by 3 bases, with 17 bases between. The CDR3 runs 15 residues. As regards this clone: What it binds is not known.

Sequenced material: memory CD4+ T cells from PBMCs. Subset meaning: CD45RA-negative fraction. The clonotype originates from a man between 18 and 35 years old in good health. Some clones in this sample may be carry-over from other donors' samples. This chain links TRBV2 with TRBJ1-5, with D unresolved. The CDR3 DNA is TGTGCCAGCGGTTGGGAAAGGGAGGACAATCAGCCCCAGCATTTT. Amino acids: CASGWEREDNQPQHF.